This TCR beta chain was retrieved from a study of cytotoxic CD8 clonotypes in ibrutinib-treated CLL. A few counts support this clone. Looked up from germline, CDR1 is SGHNT and CDR2 is YYREEE (reference sequence). CDR3 length: 15 residues. Losses at the gene ends were 6 bases for V and 5 bases for J; bases not matched to a gene: 6. Produced via immunoSEQ multiplex PCR; TCRdb's table is partial and in-frame only. The table records more than 150,000 clones, around 72% of them present only once. V is TRBV5-4 and J is TRBJ2-1; 12 bases match TRBD2. Material: PBMCs, obtained after 24 months of ibrutinib treatment. The clonotype originates from a human donor with chronic lymphocytic leukemia. The DNA for the CDR3 is TGTGCCAGCATGGTGAGGACTAGCGGGGACAATGAGCAGTTCTTC. Translated: CASMVRTSGDNEQFF.